One sample yielded the 20 T cell receptor beta chains listed below, sequenced in a study of T-cell memory formation after mild COVID-19. TCRdb reprocessed the 5' RACE reads via MiXCR and lists one record per CDR3 protein. The data contain approximately 430,000 distinct CDR3 sequences, under 25% of them singletons. Sequenced sample: PBMCs or a T cell subset sorted from them (not recorded which). These receptors all come from an adult woman who had mild COVID-19 (a few samples of this study predate the infection). Cell type and time point are not known.

This clonotype occurred a few times. The V and J genes are TRBV5-1 and TRBJ2-3; D uncertain. The CDR3 consists of 15 residues. V lost 2 bases and J lost 2, with 12 bases in between. CDR1 and CDR2 from the germline V gene are SGHRS and YFSETQ. CDR3 coding DNA: TGCGCCAGCAGCTTAACCCTCCGCCACACAGATACGCAGTATTTT. Translating it yields CASSLTLRHTDTQYF.

This chain joins TRBV19 and TRBJ1-5, with 7 bases identical to TRBD1. The CDR3 has 18 amino acids. With 8 bases clipped from V and 6 bases from J, the junction kept 22 bases outside the gene matches. Germline V gives CDR1 LNHDA, CDR2 SQIVND (reference sequence). CDR3 nucleotides: TGTGCCAGTGGTAGTGGACAGGCCGTCCCCCGGTCGGCTCAGCCCCAGCATTTT. It specifies CASGSGQAVPRSAQPQHF.

The V and J genes are TRBV7-9 and TRBJ1-1; D remains unclear. V was shortened by 6 bases and J by 6 bases, with 14 bases between the two germline ends. Germline V gene sequence: CDR1 SEHNR, CDR2 FQNEAQ (reference sequence). The CDR3 sequence is 13 residues long. CDR3 protein: CASRGLGDAEAFF. The DNA for the CDR3 is TGTGCCAGCAGAGGGCTGGGTGACGCTGAAGCTTTCTTT.

This clonotype has only a few counts. V and J are TRBV2 and TRBJ2-5; D might be TRBD1 (5 bases). Germline values: CDR1 SNHLY, CDR2 FYNNEI. This CDR3 has 13 residues. Trimming pared 10 bases from V and 2 bases from J, leaving 14 bases between. CDR3 DNA: TGTGCCACGGGTCGGACACAGCAAGAGACCCAGTACTTC. Translation: CATGRTQQETQYF. The entire variable domain, with the rest obtained from reference TRBV2 and TRBJ2-5, is as follows: EPEVTQTPSHQVTQMGQEVILRCVPISNHLYFYWYRQILGQKVEFLVSFYNNEISEKSEIFDDQFSVERPDGSNFTLKIRSTKLEDSAMYFCATGRTQQETQYFGPGTRLLVL.

A few counts support this clonotype. The V gene is TRBV27, the J gene TRBJ2-2; D is perhaps TRBD1 (6 bases). V was trimmed by 6 bases and J by 0 bases, leaving 14 bases between them. Germline loops: CDR1 MNHEY, CDR2 SMNVEV (reference sequence). The CDR3 length is 16 residues. DNA for the CDR3: TGTGCCAGCAGCGACCCACAGGGAACGAACACCGGGGAGCTGTTTTTT. As protein: CASSDPQGTNTGELFF.

V and J are TRBV4-1 and TRBJ2-7; 9 positions agree with TRBD1. Losses at the gene ends were 1 base for V and 3 bases for J; bases not matched to a gene: 4. Germline CDR1 MGHRA, CDR2 YSYEKL. The CDR3 loop spans 15 amino acids. CDR3 bases: TGCGCCAGCAGCCAAGTAGGGACAGGGTTCTACGAGCAGTACTTC. This encodes CASSQVGTGFYEQYF.

The V gene is TRBV5-1, the J gene TRBJ2-7; D could derive from TRBD1 or TRBD2 (5 bases each). Trimming took 0 bases from V and 2 from J, leaving 12 bases between them. The CDR3 has 15 amino acids. Germline CDR1 is SGHRS and CDR2 is YFSETQ. CDR3 in DNA: TGCGCCAGCAGCTTGGGAGGGGAAGGGCCCTACGAGCAGTACTTC. It encodes CASSLGGEGPYEQYF.

V is TRBV30 and J is TRBJ1-2, with unresolved D. Deletions cut 3 bases from V and 5 bases from J, with 7 bases between. Germline V gene data show CDR1 as GTSNPN and CDR2 as SVGIG (reference sequence). This CDR3 has 11 residues. Here the CDR3 reads CAWRREYGYTF. The CDR3 nucleotides read TGTGCCTGGAGGCGAGAGTATGGCTACACCTTC.

The chain carries TRBV5-1 and TRBJ1-4, with TRBD1 matching 9 bases. Germline V gives CDR1 SGHRS, CDR2 YFSETQ. This CDR3 is 18 amino acids long. J was trimmed by 2 bases and V by 3 bases; bases with no gene match: 11. Here the CDR3 DNA reads TGCGCCAGCAGCTACCATACAGGGGGCGAAATTACTAATGAAAAACTGTTTTTT. This sequence encodes CASSYHTGGEITNEKLFF.

The rearrangement uses TRBV7-2 and TRBJ2-5, with 8 bases identical to TRBD1. Unmatched junction bases numbered 11, after V lost 5 bases and J lost 3 bases. The germline CDR1 and CDR2 sequences are SGHTA and FQGNSA. The CDR3 loop spans 16 amino acids. The CDR3 loop is CASSQRQGMSEETQYF. In nucleotides, the CDR3 is TGTGCCAGCAGCCAACGACAGGGGATGAGTGAAGAGACCCAGTACTTC.

This clonotype was counted only a few times. The V call is TRBV9, the J call TRBJ2-5, with 10 nucleotides matching TRBD1. Trimming took 2 bases from V and 7 from J; bases not matched to a gene: 11. CDR3 size: 16 residues. Germline CDR1 is SGDLS and CDR2 is YYNGEE. This CDR3 reads CASSVGTGAYEGTQYF. CDR3 nucleotide sequence: TGTGCCAGCAGCGTTGGGACAGGGGCCTACGAAGGGACCCAGTACTTC.

J is TRBJ2-3 and V is TRBV20-1; 10 bases align to TRBD2. The CDR3 consists of 16 residues. Trimming removed 0 bases from V and 6 bases from J; junction bases left unmatched: 9. From germline, CDR1 is DFQATT and CDR2 SNEGSKA (reference sequence). The CDR3 loop reads CSARDPSGRLPDTQYF. The CDR3 DNA reads TGCAGTGCTAGAGACCCTAGCGGGAGACTCCCCGATACGCAGTATTTT.

The rearrangement links TRBV7-2 to TRBJ2-3; D is perhaps TRBD2 (6 bases). CDR3 length equals 16 residues. Per the germline V gene, CDR1 is SGHTA and CDR2 is FQGNSA. V lost 4 bases and J 3 bases, leaving 17 bases between the germline ends. CDR3 in DNA: TGTGCCAGCAGCTCCAGGCGGGGTAGGGGTACAGATACGCAGTATTTT. Translated: CASSSRRGRGTDTQYF.

V gene TRBV4-1 combines with J gene TRBJ2-1, with unresolved D. This CDR3 has 13 residues. Trimming shortened V by 1 base and J by 15 bases, and 16 bases separated the two germline ends. Germline assignment: CDR1 MGHRA and CDR2 YSYEKL. The CDR3, as DNA: TGCGCCAGCAGCCAAGTGCCGCCCAAACGGGCGTTCTTC. It is translated as CASSQVPPKRAFF.

This clonotype was counted between two and nine times. The CDR3 DNA follows: TGTGCCAGCAACCTGGGACAGACCCTCATGAACACTGAAGCTTTCTTT. As protein: CASNLGQTLMNTEAFF. The chain combines TRBV12-3 or TRBV12-4 with TRBJ1-1; 7 positions match TRBD1. After removal of 7 bases from V and 0 bases from J, the junction contained 11 bases not matched to a gene. The CDR3 has 16 amino acids.

This clonotype was seen a handful of times. The chain uses TRBV5-1 and TRBJ2-3; 7 positions match TRBD2. This CDR3 is 15 amino acids long. V shed 0 bases and J 6 bases; nucleotides not matched to a gene: 7. Per the germline V gene, CDR1 is SGHRS and CDR2 is YFSETQ. The CDR3 loop reads CASSLGGGLKDTQYF. In DNA form, the CDR3 reads TGCGCCAGCAGCTTGGGCGGGGGACTGAAGGATACGCAGTATTTT.

V usage is TRBV13 and J usage is TRBJ2-3, with 9 bases aligning to TRBD2. Germline assignment: CDR1 PRHDT and CDR2 FYEKMQ (reference sequence). The CDR3 is 17 residues long. Unmatched junction bases numbered 11, after V lost 5 bases and J lost 2 bases. CDR3 residues: CASSPRSGSVFTDTQYF. CDR3 coding DNA: TGTGCCAGCAGCCCCCGTAGCGGGAGTGTTTTCACAGATACGCAGTATTTT.

With respect to this clonotype: One end of the junction does not line up with germline, which may come from a read error. The V and J genes are TRBV3-1 and TRBJ1-2; D gene unclear. Per the germline V gene, CDR1 is LGHDT and CDR2 is YNNKEL (reference sequence). The CDR3 totals 11 residues. CDR3 region: CASSQEVTVLF. In nucleotides, the CDR3 is TGTGCCAGCAGCCAAGAGGTAACAGTCCTGTTC.

This clonotype was counted between two and nine times. The chain couples TRBV7-3 to TRBJ2-1; D may be TRBD2 (6 bases). The germline V gene has CDR1 SGHTA and CDR2 FQGTGA. The CDR3 spans 15 residues. Trimming took 5 bases from V and 10 from J, leaving 21 bases between them. Here the CDR3 DNA reads TGTGCCAGCAGCCAAAGGGGTGGGCGGGAAGGAGAGCAGTTCTTC. Its protein is CASSQRGGREGEQFF.

The chain has TRBV7-9 and TRBJ2-3, with D possibly matching TRBD1 (6 bases). The length of the CDR3 is 16 residues. V shed 0 bases and J shed 2 bases, with 12 bases lying between them. Germline assignment: CDR1 SEHNR and CDR2 FQNEAQ (reference sequence). Written as DNA, the CDR3 is TGTGCCAGCAGCTTAGCGCGAGGGGGAGACACAGATACGCAGTATTTT. It yields the protein CASSLARGGDTDTQYF.